This entry lists 14 T cell receptor beta chains sequenced from one sample in a study of T cells after yellow fever vaccination. TCRdb ran MiXCR on the 5' RACE reads and lists one entry per CDR3 protein. The sample holds 310,000 or so distinct CDR3 sequences, about 3.5% seen once. Sample: PBMCs, taken on the day of the yellow fever booster vaccination. These receptors were obtained from a man between 18 and 35 years old who received the YFV17D yellow fever vaccine.

This clonotype was seen more than once but under ten times. The genes are TRBV5-5 and TRBJ2-7; the D gene could be TRBD1 or TRBD2 (5 bases each). Germline CDR1 SGHKS, CDR2 YYEKEE (reference sequence). The CDR3 is 16 amino acids. V shed 4 bases and J shed 2 bases, with 19 bases lying between them. The CDR3 DNA reads as TGTGCCAGCAGCACCTATGAGGGGAAAATCGCCTACGAGCAGTACTTC. Translating it yields CASSTYEGKIAYEQYF.

This clonotype was seen ten or more times. The chain is built from TRBV3-1 and TRBJ2-7; perhaps TRBD1 as D (5 bases). CDR3 length: 13 amino acids. Looked up from germline, CDR1 is LGHDT and CDR2 is YNNKEL (reference sequence). V lost 1 base to trimming and J lost 2 bases, with 6 bases between them. CDR3 in amino acids: CASSQGGAYEQYV. For the CDR3, the DNA is TGTGCCAGCAGCCAAGGGGGCGCCTACGAGCAGTACGTC.

Only a few counts were recorded for this clonotype. V is TRBV9 and J is TRBJ2-3, with 11 nucleotides matching TRBD2. Trimming removed 4 bases from V and 4 bases from J; junction bases left unmatched: 8. Germline V lookup: CDR1 SGDLS, CDR2 YYNGEE. The CDR3 has 16 amino acids. CDR3: CASSFSGGAGADTQYF. The CDR3 DNA reads as TGTGCCAGCAGCTTTAGCGGGGGGGCCGGAGCAGATACGCAGTATTTT.

V and J are TRBV3-1 and TRBJ2-7; D is possibly TRBD1 or TRBD2 (6 bases each). The CDR3 runs to 15 residues. V gave up 5 bases and J gave up 5 bases, with 19 bases separating them. Germline V lookup: CDR1 LGHDT, CDR2 YNNKEL (reference sequence). This CDR3 reads CASSTPPDRGHEQYF. The DNA of the CDR3 is TGTGCCAGCAGCACCCCGCCCGACCGGGGGCACGAGCAGTACTTC.

In this sample, this clonotype turned up a few times. The chain employs TRBV7-9 and TRBJ1-5; maybe TRBD1 (5 bases). Per germline, CDR1 SEHNR and CDR2 FQNEAQ (reference sequence). This CDR3 has 14 amino acids. The V end was cut by 5 bases, the J end by 6 bases, with 14 bases between. CDR3 nucleotide sequence: TGTGCCAGCAGCGCCGGGGCAGGCGGTCAGCCCCAGCATTTT. Amino acids: CASSAGAGGQPQHF.

This clonotype showed up just a few times. The rearrangement uses TRBV12-3 or TRBV12-4 and TRBJ2-1; TRBD2 aligns across 11 bases. V lost 4 bases and J lost 15; bases outside the gene matches: 17. The CDR3 covers 16 residues. The CDR3 is CASSSSRASGGYQPFF. DNA of the CDR3: TGTGCCAGCAGTTCAAGTCGGGCTAGCGGGGGGTACCAACCGTTCTTC.

This clonotype was counted a few times. This sequence joins TRBV7-2 and TRBJ2-5, with D unclear. The CDR3 is 13 amino acids. The V gene lost 7 bases and the J gene lost 5 bases, with 14 bases spanning the gap. Germline values: CDR1 SGHTA, CDR2 FQGNSA. CDR3 in amino acids: CASNDVGRETQYF. The CDR3 DNA follows: TGTGCCAGCAATGACGTTGGACGGGAGACCCAGTACTTC.

This chain uses TRBV20-1 with TRBJ1-4, with TRBD1 as a possible D gene (6 bases). The CDR3 covers 13 residues. Germline V gene sequence: CDR1 DFQATT, CDR2 SNEGSKA (reference sequence). V shed 6 bases and J shed 7 bases, with 15 bases lying between them. The CDR3 is CSARTEGGEKLFF. CDR3 sequence (DNA): TGCAGTGCCAGGACAGAGGGAGGTGAAAAACTGTTTTTT.

CDR3 in amino acids: CSAISGGAFTQETQYF. The CDR3 bases are TGCAGTGCTATCTCGGGGGGGGCCTTTACCCAAGAGACCCAGTACTTC. This chain joins TRBV20-1 and TRBJ2-5; 8 bases align to TRBD2. This CDR3 region has 16 residues. Germline CDR1 reads DFQATT; CDR2 reads SNEGSKA (reference sequence). The J segment lost 1 base and the V segment lost 4 bases, leaving 11 bases of the junction unmatched.

In its sample, this clonotype was seen a few times. This rearrangement joins TRBV5-1 to TRBJ2-2; TRBD1 matches at 9 bases. This CDR3 is built from 15 residues. Germline CDR1 SGHRS, CDR2 YFSETQ. V lost 10 bases and J lost 2; bases outside the gene matches: 9. The CDR3 spells CAAGPGQGNTGELFF. CDR3 DNA sequence: TGCGCCGCAGGACCGGGACAGGGTAACACCGGGGAGCTGTTTTTT.

This clonotype was counted at least ten times. The genes are TRBV12-3 or TRBV12-4 and TRBJ1-4; tentatively, D is TRBD1 (6 bases). The V end was cut by 6 bases, the J end by 6 bases, with 17 bases between. The CDR3 length is 15 residues. DNA of the CDR3: TGTGCCAGCAGCTCAATGGGGGAGGGGGATGAAAAACTGTTTTTT. It yields the protein CASSSMGEGDEKLFF.

There are many counts of this clonotype. The chain joins TRBV20-1 to TRBJ2-1; D not certain. V shed 6 bases and J shed 0 bases, with 15 bases lying between them. Germline CDR1 reads DFQATT; CDR2 reads SNEGSKA (reference sequence). This CDR3 has 15 amino acids. CDR3 in DNA: TGCAGTGCCCCCCCTGATGAGAGCTCCTACAATGAGCAGTTCTTC. Translating it yields CSAPPDESSYNEQFF.

This chain connects TRBV20-1 to TRBJ1-2; 8 nucleotides align to TRBD1. Germline values: CDR1 DFQATT, CDR2 SNEGSKA (reference sequence). V lost 6 bases to trimming and J lost 7 bases; unmatched junction nucleotides: 16. The CDR3 has 15 amino acids. The CDR3 nucleotides read TGCAGTGCCACGATGGGGGGGACAGGTCCGAGTGGCTACACCTTC. Translated: CSATMGGTGPSGYTF.

The table lists this clonotype with a few counts. The rearrangement joins TRBV29-1 to TRBJ1-4, with 8 bases fitting TRBD1. The germline gives CDR1 SQVTM, CDR2 ANQGSEA. CDR3 length: 13 residues. Trimming removed 6 bases from V and 0 bases from J; junction bases left unmatched: 0. This chain's CDR3 is CSVQGATNEKLFF. DNA for the CDR3: TGCAGCGTACAGGGGGCAACTAATGAAAAACTGTTTTTT.